This entry concerns a single TCR beta chain. This entry belongs to a study of cytotoxic CD8 clonotypes in ibrutinib-treated CLL. Investigators sourced 1.5 to 2 micrograms of genomic DNA from cryopreserved PBMCs for TCR beta libraries. Profiled with immunoSEQ multiplex PCR; TCRdb holds only in-frame clones, not every one. The sample lists under 150,000 clones; 80% were seen once. V was clipped by 0 bases and J by 3 bases, with 6 bases between them. There are 13 residues in the CDR3. The V gene's germline CDR1 is LNHNV and CDR2 YYDKDF (reference sequence). This clonotype was sampled from a human donor with chronic lymphocytic leukemia. This chain joins TRBV15 and TRBJ2-7; D is unclear. This specimen consisted of PBMCs, obtained after 36 months of ibrutinib treatment. CDR3 DNA: TGTGCCACCAGCAGAGACGGCTACTACGAGCAGTACTTC. This gives the protein CATSRDGYYEQYF.